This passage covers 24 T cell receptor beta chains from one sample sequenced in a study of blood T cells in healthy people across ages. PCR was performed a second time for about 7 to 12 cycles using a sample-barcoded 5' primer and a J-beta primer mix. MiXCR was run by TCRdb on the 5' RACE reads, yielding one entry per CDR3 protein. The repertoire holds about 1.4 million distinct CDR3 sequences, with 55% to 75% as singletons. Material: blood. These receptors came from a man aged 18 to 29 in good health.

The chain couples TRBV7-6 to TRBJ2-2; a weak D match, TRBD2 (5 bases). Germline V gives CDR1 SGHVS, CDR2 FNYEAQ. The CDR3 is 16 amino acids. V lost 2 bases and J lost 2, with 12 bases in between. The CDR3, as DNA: TGTGCCAGCAGCTTACTTCGGAGCGGCAACACCGGGGAGCTGTTTTTT. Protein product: CASSLLRSGNTGELFF.

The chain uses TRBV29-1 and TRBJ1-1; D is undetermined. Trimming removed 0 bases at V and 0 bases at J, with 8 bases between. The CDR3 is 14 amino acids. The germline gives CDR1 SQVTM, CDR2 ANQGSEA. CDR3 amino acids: CSVEDPGMNTEAFF. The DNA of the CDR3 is TGCAGCGTTGAAGATCCGGGAATGAACACTGAAGCTTTCTTT. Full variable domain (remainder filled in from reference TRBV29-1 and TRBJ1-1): SAVISQKPSRDICQRGTSLTIQCQVDSQVTMMFWYRQQPGQSLTLIATANQGSEATYESGFVIDKFPISRPNLTFSTLTVSNMSPEDSSIYLCSVEDPGMNTEAFFGQGTRLTVV.

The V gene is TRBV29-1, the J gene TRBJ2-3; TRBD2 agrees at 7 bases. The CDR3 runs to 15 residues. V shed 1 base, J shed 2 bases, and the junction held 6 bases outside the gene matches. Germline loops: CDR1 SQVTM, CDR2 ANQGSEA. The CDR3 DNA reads TGCAGCGTTGAAGGGTGGGGGGGATCCACAGATACGCAGTATTTT. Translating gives CSVEGWGGSTDTQYF.

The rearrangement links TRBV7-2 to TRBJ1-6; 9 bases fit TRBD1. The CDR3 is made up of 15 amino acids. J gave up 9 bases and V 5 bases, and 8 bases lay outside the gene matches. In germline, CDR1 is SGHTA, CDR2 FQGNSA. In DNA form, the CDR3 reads TGTGCCAGCAGCCTTACAGGGGGCGCATCTTCACCCCTCCACTTT. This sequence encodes CASSLTGGASSPLHF.

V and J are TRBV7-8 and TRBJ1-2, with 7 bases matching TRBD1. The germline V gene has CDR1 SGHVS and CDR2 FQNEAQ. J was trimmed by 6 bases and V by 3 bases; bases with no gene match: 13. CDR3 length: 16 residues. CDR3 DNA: TGTGCCAGCAGCTTCCAAGCACAGGGGTTTTTGGATGGCTACACCTTC. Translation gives CASSFQAQGFLDGYTF. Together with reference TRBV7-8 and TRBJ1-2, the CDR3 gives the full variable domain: GAGVSQSPRYKVAKRGQDVALRCDPISGHVSLFWYQQALGQGPEFLTYFQNEAQLDKSGLPSDRFFAERPEGSVSTLKIQRTQQEDSAVYLCASSFQAQGFLDGYTFGSGTRLTVV.

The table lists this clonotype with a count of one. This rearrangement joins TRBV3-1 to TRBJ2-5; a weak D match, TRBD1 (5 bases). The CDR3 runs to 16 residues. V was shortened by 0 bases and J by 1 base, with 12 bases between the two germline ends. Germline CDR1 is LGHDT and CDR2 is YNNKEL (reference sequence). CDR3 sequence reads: CASSQDLSGIQETQYF. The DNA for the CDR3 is TGTGCCAGCAGCCAAGATCTTTCAGGGATCCAAGAGACCCAGTACTTC.

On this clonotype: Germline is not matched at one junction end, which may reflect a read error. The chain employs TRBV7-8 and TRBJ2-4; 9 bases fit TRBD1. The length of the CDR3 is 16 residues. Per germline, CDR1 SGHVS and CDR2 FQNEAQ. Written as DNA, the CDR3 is TGTACCAGCAGCCTTCGGACAGGGGCTTCCAAAAACATTCAGTACTTC. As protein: CTSSLRTGASKNIQYF.

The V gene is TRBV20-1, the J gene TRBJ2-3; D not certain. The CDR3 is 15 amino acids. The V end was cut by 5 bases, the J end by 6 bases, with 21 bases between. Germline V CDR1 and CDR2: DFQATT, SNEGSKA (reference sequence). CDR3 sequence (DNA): TGCAGTGCTCCCCTACGGGTCCCTTTGTCTGATACGCAGTATTTT. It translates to CSAPLRVPLSDTQYF.

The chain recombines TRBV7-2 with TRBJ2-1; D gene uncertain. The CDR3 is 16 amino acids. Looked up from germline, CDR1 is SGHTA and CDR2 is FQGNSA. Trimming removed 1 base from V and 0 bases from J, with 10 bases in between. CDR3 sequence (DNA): TGTGCCAGCAGCTTAGAGCCGGGTTTCTCCTACAATGAGCAGTTCTTC. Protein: CASSLEPGFSYNEQFF. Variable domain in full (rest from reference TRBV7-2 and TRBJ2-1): GAGVSQSPSNKVTEKGKDVELRCDPISGHTALYWYRQSLGQGLEFLIYFQGNSAPDKSGLPSDRFSAERTGGSVSTLTIQRTQQEDSAVYLCASSLEPGFSYNEQFFGPGTRLTVL.

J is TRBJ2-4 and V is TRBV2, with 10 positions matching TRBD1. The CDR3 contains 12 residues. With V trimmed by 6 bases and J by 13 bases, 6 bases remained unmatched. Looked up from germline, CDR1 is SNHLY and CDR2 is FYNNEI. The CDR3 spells CASRGTGVEQYF. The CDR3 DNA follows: TGTGCCAGCAGAGGGACAGGGGTGGAGCAGTACTTC.

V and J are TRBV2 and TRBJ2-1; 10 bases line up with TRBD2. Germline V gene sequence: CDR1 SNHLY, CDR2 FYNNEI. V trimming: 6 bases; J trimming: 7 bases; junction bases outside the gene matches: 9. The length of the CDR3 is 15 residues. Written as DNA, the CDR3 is TGTGCCAGCAGCGTAACTAGCGGGATTGTAAATGAGCAGTTCTTC. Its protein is CASSVTSGIVNEQFF.

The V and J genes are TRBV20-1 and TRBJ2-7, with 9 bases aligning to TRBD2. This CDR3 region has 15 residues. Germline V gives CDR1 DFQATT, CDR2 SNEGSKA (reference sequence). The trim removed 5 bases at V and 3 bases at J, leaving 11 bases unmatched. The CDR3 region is CSALKGASGDYEQYF. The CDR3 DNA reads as TGCAGTGCTTTAAAGGGGGCTAGCGGGGACTACGAGCAGTACTTC.

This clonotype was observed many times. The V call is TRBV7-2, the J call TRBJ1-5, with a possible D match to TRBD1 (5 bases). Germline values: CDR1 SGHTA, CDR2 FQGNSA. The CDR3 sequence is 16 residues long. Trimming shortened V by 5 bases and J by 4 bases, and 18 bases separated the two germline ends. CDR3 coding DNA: TGTGCCAGCAGCGCTACCGGGACGGGAATTAATCAGCCCCAGCATTTT. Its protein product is CASSATGTGINQPQHF. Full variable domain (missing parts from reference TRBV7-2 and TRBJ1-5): GAGVSQSPSNKVTEKGKDVELRCDPISGHTALYWYRQSLGQGLEFLIYFQGNSAPDKSGLPSDRFSAERTGGSVSTLTIQRTQQEDSAVYLCASSATGTGINQPQHFGDGTRLSIL.

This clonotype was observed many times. The CDR3 DNA follows: TGCGCCAGCAGCCCGGGACAGGACTACGAGCAGTACTTC. This codes for CASSPGQDYEQYF. The J gene is TRBJ2-7, the V gene TRBV4-1; the match to TRBD1 covers 8 bases. This CDR3 region has 13 residues. V shed 4 bases and J 3 bases; nucleotides not matched to a gene: 2. The V gene's germline CDR1 is MGHRA and CDR2 YSYEKL.

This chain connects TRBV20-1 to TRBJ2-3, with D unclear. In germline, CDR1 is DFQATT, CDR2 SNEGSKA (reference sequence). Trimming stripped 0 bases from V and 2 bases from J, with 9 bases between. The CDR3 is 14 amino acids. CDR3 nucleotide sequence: TGCAGTGCTAGAGATACCGGGTTCACAGATACGCAGTATTTT. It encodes CSARDTGFTDTQYF.

CDR3 in DNA: TGCAGCGTCTTGGACAGCCTCGATGAGCAGTTCTTC. It yields the protein CSVLDSLDEQFF. This chain uses TRBV29-1 with TRBJ2-1; weak D call: TRBD1 (6 bases). The germline gives CDR1 SQVTM, CDR2 ANQGSEA. V lost 6 bases to trimming and J lost 8 bases, with 14 bases between them. The CDR3 runs 12 residues.

The CDR3 spells CASSSRPNMETQYF. In nucleotides, the CDR3 is TGTGCCAGCAGCTCGAGACCAAATATGGAGACCCAGTACTTC. V and J are TRBV3-1 and TRBJ2-7; unclear D gene. The J call is doubtful: the DNA matches TRBJ2-5 better. CDR1 and CDR2 (germline): LGHDT, YNNKEL (reference sequence). The CDR3 is 14 residues long.

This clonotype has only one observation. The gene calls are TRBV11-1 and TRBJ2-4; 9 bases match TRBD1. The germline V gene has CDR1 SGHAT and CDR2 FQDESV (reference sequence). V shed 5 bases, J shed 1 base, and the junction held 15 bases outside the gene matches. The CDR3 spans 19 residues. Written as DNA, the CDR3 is TGTGCCAGCAGCCCATCCGGGACAGGGAGTCGGTCGGCCAAAAACATTCAGTACTTC. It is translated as CASSPSGTGSRSAKNIQYF.

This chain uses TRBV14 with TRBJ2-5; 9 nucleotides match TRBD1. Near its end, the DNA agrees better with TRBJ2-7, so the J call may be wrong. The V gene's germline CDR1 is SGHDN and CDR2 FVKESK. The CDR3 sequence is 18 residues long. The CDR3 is CASSRLQGAMNYGYEQYF. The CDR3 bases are TGTGCCAGCAGCCGACTACAGGGGGCGATGAACTATGGCTACGAGCAGTACTTC.

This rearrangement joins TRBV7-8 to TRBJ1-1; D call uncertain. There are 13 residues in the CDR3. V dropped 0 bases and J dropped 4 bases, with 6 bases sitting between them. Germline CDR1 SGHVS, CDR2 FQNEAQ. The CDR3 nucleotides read TGTGCCAGCAGCTTAGCGCTGAGCACTGAAGCTTTCTTT. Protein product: CASSLALSTEAFF.

CDR3 coding DNA: TGCGCCAGCAGCTTGGGGCTAGCGGTGGGCACAGATACGCAGTATTTT. Its translation is CASSLGLAVGTDTQYF. This chain connects TRBV5-1 to TRBJ2-3; 7 bases agree with TRBD2. Unmatched junction bases numbered 5, after V lost 0 bases and J lost 1 base. In germline, CDR1 is SGHRS, CDR2 YFSETQ. The CDR3 consists of 16 residues.

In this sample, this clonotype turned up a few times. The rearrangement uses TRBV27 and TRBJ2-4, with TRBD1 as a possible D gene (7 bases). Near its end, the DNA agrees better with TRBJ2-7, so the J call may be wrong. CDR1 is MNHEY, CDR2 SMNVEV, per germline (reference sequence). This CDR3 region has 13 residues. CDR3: CASSIGGGDEQYF. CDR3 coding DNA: TGTGCCAGCAGCATAGGGGGCGGGGACGAGCAGTACTTC.

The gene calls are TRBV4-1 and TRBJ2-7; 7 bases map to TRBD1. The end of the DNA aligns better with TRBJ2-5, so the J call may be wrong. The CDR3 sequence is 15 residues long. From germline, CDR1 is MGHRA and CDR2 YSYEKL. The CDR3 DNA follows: TGCGCCAGCAGCCAAGGAGGAACAGGGGAAGAGACCCAGTACTTC. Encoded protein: CASSQGGTGEETQYF.

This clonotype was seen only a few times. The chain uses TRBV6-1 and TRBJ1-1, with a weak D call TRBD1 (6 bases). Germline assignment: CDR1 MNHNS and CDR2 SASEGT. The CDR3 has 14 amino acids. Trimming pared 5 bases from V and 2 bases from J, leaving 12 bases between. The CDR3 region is CASSLRGTNTEAFF. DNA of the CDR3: TGTGCCAGCAGTCTACGCGGGACAAACACTGAAGCTTTCTTT.